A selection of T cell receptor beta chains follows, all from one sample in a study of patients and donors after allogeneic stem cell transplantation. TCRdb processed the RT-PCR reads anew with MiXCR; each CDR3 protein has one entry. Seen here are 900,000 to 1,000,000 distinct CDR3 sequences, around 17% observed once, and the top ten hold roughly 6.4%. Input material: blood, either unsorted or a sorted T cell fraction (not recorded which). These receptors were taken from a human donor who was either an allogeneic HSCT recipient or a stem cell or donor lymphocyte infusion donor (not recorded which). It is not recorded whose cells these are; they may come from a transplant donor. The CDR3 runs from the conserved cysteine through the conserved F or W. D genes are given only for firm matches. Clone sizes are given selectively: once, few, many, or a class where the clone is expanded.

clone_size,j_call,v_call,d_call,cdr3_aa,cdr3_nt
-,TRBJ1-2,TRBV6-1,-,CASSDWGGYGYTF,TGTGCCAGCAGTGATTGGGGGGGCTATGGCTACACCTTC
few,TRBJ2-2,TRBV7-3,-,CASSLTATPGELFF,TGTGCCAGCAGCTTAACAGCGACACCCGGGGAGCTGTTTTTT
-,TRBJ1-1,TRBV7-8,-,CASSLARNGNTEAFF,TGTGCCAGCAGCTTAGCGCGTAACGGGAACACTGAAGCTTTCTTT
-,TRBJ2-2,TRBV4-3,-,CASSQDALSGELFF,TGCGCCAGCAGCCAAGATGCGTTATCCGGGGAGCTGTTTTTT
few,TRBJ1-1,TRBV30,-,CAWGAAFF,TGTGCCTGGGGAGCGGCTTTCTTT
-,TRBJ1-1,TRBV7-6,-,CASSSPEDGDTEAFF,TGTGCCAGCAGCTCTCCCGAGGATGGGGACACTGAAGCTTTCTTT
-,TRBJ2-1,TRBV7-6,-,CALGKEGSSYNEQFF,TGTGCCTTGGGGAAGGAGGGGAGCTCCTACAATGAGCAGTTCTTC
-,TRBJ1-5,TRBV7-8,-,CASEAATYSNQPQHF,TGTGCCAGCGAGGCAGCCACTTATAGCAATCAGCCCCAGCATTTT
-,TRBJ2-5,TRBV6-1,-,CASSQQGSSLQETQYF,TGTGCCAGCAGCCAACAGGGTTCCAGCCTCCAGGAGACCCAGTACTTC
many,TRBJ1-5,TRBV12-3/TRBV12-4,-,CASSSGTHSNQPQHF,TGTGCCAGCAGTTCAGGGACTCATAGCAATCAGCCCCAGCATTTT
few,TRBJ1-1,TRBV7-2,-,CASSSRVDSAFF,TGTGCCAGCAGTTCCAGGGTCGATTCGGCTTTCTTT
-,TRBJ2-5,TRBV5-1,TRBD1,CASSRGQGAVETQYF,TGCGCCAGCAGCAGGGGACAGGGGGCCGTAGAGACCCAGTACTTC
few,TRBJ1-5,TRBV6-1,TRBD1,CASTVGQGMSNQPQHF,TGTGCCAGCACCGTGGGACAGGGGATGAGCAATCAGCCCCAGCATTTT
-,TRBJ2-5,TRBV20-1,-,CSASGPPAMETQYF,TGCAGTGCTAGTGGCCCGCCTGCGATGGAGACCCAGTACTTC
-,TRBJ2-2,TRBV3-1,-,CASSHWVFHTGELFF,TGTGCCAGCAGCCACTGGGTGTTCCACACCGGGGAGCTGTTTTTT
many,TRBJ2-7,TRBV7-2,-,CASSLGPASYEQYF,TGTGCCAGCAGCTTAGGGCCAGCCTCCTACGAGCAGTACTTC